The clone carrying this TCR beta chain was picked up a small number of times. As yet, its antigen is unknown. The sample is drawn from a study of identical twins. The CDR3 consists of 13 residues. Per germline, CDR1 MGHRA and CDR2 YSYEKL. V lost 0 bases and J lost 7, with 10 bases in between. Whole-study results and caveats: Partly confounded zero-insertion analyses could result from invariant MAIT and iNKT cells. Instead of following the same donors, the conclusions were based on cross-sectional statistical analysis. Cord blood beta clonotypes that were abundant carried fewer insertions, and memory repertoires showed no such trend.

Healthy Caucasians made up all donors. TCRdb used MiXCR to reprocess the 5' RACE reads, holding one entry per CDR3 protein. The profile covers hundreds of thousands of distinct CDR3 sequences, with approximately 13% appearing a single time and around 1.5% taken by the ten largest. Separately, the same data were catalogued under a study of yellow fever vaccine responses in identical twins.

The sample taken for sequencing was PBMCs. The origin of this receptor is a woman aged 18-29 years in good health. The chain has TRBV4-1 and TRBJ2-7; D is uncertain. CDR3 sequence (DNA): TGCGCCAGCAGCCAAGAACCCGCTAAAGAGCAGTACTTC. This codes for CASSQEPAKEQYF.